This TCR beta chain came from a study of cytomegalovirus exposure and HLA in healthy donors. The length of the CDR3 is 14 residues. The germline CDR1 and CDR2 sequences are SGHTA and FQGNSA. Use of 60 Vbeta and 13 Jbeta primers characterized the PCR. Sequencing was performed with immunoSEQ multiplex PCR; in TCRdb, only in-frame clones are kept and a portion is missing. The sample lists 120,000 or so clones; roughly 83% were seen once. Worth noting for this clone: At one end, the junction sequence differs from germline, possibly due to a read error.

The specimen sequenced was PBMCs. The origin of this receptor is a man between 18 and 29 years old in good health and CMV-seropositive. The chain employs TRBV7-2 and TRBJ2-1; no definite D call. The CDR3 coding sequence is TGTGCCAGCAGCTTAACAGCCTCCAACAATGAGCAGTTCTTC. This codes for CASSLTASNNEQFF.